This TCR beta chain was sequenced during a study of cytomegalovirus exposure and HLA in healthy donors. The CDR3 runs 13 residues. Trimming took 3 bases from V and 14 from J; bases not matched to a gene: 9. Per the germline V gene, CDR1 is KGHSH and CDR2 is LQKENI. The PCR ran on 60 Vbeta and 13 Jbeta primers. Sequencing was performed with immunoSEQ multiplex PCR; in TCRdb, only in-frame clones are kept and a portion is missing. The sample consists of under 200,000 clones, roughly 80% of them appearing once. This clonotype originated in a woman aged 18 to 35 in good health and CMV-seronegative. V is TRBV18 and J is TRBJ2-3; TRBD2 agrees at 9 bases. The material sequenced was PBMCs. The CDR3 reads CASSPDGTSPSYF. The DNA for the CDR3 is TGTGCCAGCTCACCGGATGGGACTAGCCCCTCGTATTTT.